The entry below describes one T cell receptor (beta chain). Its recognized antigen is unknown. Base-call qualities are not available, and no considerably larger clone is one nucleotide away. The data are from a study of CD4 T cells in lung cancer (dated by TCRdb to the late 2010s). For the study in its entirety: In the study, blood T cells of NSCLC patients were screened for responses to candidate mutation-encoded neoepitopes, and neoantigen-specific CD4+ T-cell clones and TCRs were isolated. Tumor and non-adjacent lung tissue were obtained from a handful of patients undergoing curative-intent resections for stage I-III non-small cell lung cancer. The resected patients had lung adenocarcinoma or squamous cell carcinoma, were aged 60 to 69 at blood donation, and mostly were former smokers. Treatments the patients had received before donating blood included platinum chemotherapy, and some of the patients were given nivolumab or pembrolizumab. The frequency of neoantigen-specific clonotypes in tumor resections, non-adjacent lung and cultured T-cell products was tracked by TCRB deep sequencing.

What the authors observed across the whole study: Some blood-derived responses might reflect in vitro priming of naive T cells or cross-reactivity rather than memory responses to the cancer.

The library was produced with the immunoSEQ multiplex PCR assay. DNA was isolated with Qiagen DNeasy or QIAamp micro DNA kits and TCRB sequenced with the Adaptive Biotechnology human TCRB sequencing kit. An Illumina MiSeq was used to sequence the TCRB libraries. The study's own analysis went as follows. TCRB sequence data were analyzed with the kit provider's software, and tumor enrichment of clonotype templates was tested with Fisher's exact test. TCRdb stores this immuneACCESS table with in-frame sequences only. Part of the clones is absent; in the studies checked, under half of the shortfall reflects unresolved V genes, and no reason is known for the rest. V and J calls plus clone size are reproduced from that table; the DNA served to infer D and trimming. For this sample there are about 4,800 clones; roughly 81% appear just once. Clones ranked in the top ten supply about 16% of the sample. Counted from cysteine to phenylalanine, this CDR3 has 14 amino acids. The kept DNA is CDR3 alone, 42 bases in frame from the first base. In the germline V gene (reference sequence), CDR1 corresponds to MNHNY and CDR2 to SVGAGI. V trim: 4 bases; J trim: 4 bases; unmatched bases: 4.

The chain couples TRBV6-6 to TRBJ1-3, and TRBD1 matches 7 of the central bases. This TCR was sampled from a man aged 60 to 75 with non-small cell lung cancer. The specimen sequenced was lung tumor tissue. Here is the DNA: TGTGCCAGCAGTTCCGACAGGGAAGGAAACACCATATATTTT. Its coded protein is CASSSDREGNTIYF.